This T cell receptor (beta chain) was sequenced during a study of blood T cell repertoires in COVID-19. The overall study: The samples span acute and convalescent COVID-19 from the United States, Italy and Spain. Sample material is recorded as cDNA or gDNA derived from T cells, B-cell-depleted T cells, or PBMCs.

How the authors handled the data: Reference gene primer amplification yielded estimated nucleated cell counts. The repertoire was sequenced with immunoSEQ multiplex PCR; TCRdb's copy has only in-frame clones and lacks some. V, J and clone size were drawn from that table, and D and trimming were deduced from the DNA. Of about 90,000 clones in the sample, around 80% were seen once. CDR1 is SGHTA, CDR2 FQGTGA, per germline. The CDR3 length is 14 residues. V was clipped by 4 bases and J by 6 bases; unmatched bases: 7. This clonotype was sampled from a man between 65 and 85 years old with acute or convalescent COVID-19. Source material: peripheral blood. This chain joins TRBV7-3 and TRBJ2-7; the match to TRBD1 covers 9 bases. The CDR3 nucleotides are TGTGCCAGCAGCTCCCAGGGACAGGGCGGCGAGCAGTACTTC. Translation: CASSSQGQGGEQYF.